Below are 26 T cell receptor beta chains sequenced from a single sample in a study of PD-1 blockade in mismatch repair-deficient tumors. Method: immunoSEQ multiplex PCR; TCRdb's copy keeps in-frame clones and lacks some. The sample lists tens of thousands of clones; approximately 80% were seen once. The sample consisted of peripheral blood, taken 44 weeks after starting pembrolizumab. The receptor set was obtained from an adult with mismatch repair-deficient cancer.

This chain connects TRBV30 to TRBJ2-5; tentative D call: TRBD2 (6 bases). V lost 1 base and J 5 bases, leaving 17 bases between the germline ends. CDR1 and CDR2 (germline): GTSNPN, SVGIG (reference sequence). The length of the CDR3 is 15 residues. The CDR3 loop reads CAWSAIRGTGETQYF. For the CDR3, the DNA is TGTGCCTGGAGTGCCATCCGGGGGACGGGGGAGACCCAGTACTTC.

This clone was observed a few times. The chain's CDR3 is CASSSGGGWEQYF. The CDR3, as DNA: TGTGCCAGCAGTTCAGGGGGGGGTTGGGAGCAGTACTTC. This chain joins TRBV6-5 and TRBJ2-7; the D call may be TRBD1 or TRBD2 (7 bases each). Germline V gene lookup returns CDR1 MNHEY and CDR2 SVGAGI. The V gene lost 4 bases and the J gene lost 7 bases, with 14 bases spanning the gap. The CDR3 extends over 13 amino acids.

CDR3 residues: CASISGRGTGELFF. As DNA, the CDR3 is TGTGCCAGCATCAGCGGGAGAGGTACCGGGGAGCTGTTTTTT. J is TRBJ2-2 and V is TRBV6-5; TRBD2 aligns across 8 bases. The ends lost 7 bases at V and 5 bases at J; junction bases unmatched: 6. This CDR3 has 14 residues. Germline V lookup: CDR1 MNHEY, CDR2 SVGAGI.

The rearrangement joins TRBV5-4 to TRBJ2-3; 7 bases map to TRBD2. This CDR3 is 16 amino acids long. J was trimmed by 2 bases and V by 2 bases; bases with no gene match: 8. Germline CDR1 and CDR2: SGHNT and YYREEE (reference sequence). CDR3 region: CASSFMTSSSTDTQYF. The CDR3 DNA reads TGTGCCAGCAGCTTTATGACTAGCTCATCCACAGATACGCAGTATTTT.

The chain employs TRBV6-1 and TRBJ1-5; D is perhaps TRBD1 (5 bases). The length of the CDR3 is 13 residues. V was trimmed by 7 bases and J by 5 bases, leaving 12 bases between them. Germline-derived CDR1 and CDR2 are MNHNS and SASEGT. In nucleotides, the CDR3 is TGTGCCAGCACCGAATGGGGGGATCAGCCCCAGCATTTT. Residues: CASTEWGDQPQHF.

The chain couples TRBV2 to TRBJ1-1; weak D call: TRBD1 (6 bases). The CDR3 consists of 14 residues. V was cut by 4 bases and J by 0 bases, with 9 bases left in between. CDR1 is SNHLY and CDR2 is FYNNEI in the germline V gene. The CDR3 loop is CASSVGTMNTEAFF. The CDR3 nucleotides read TGTGCCAGCAGTGTTGGGACAATGAACACTGAAGCTTTCTTT.

The chain uses TRBV19 and TRBJ1-4, with 10 positions matching TRBD1. Germline CDR1 reads LNHDA; CDR2 reads SQIVND (reference sequence). The ends lost 10 bases at V and 6 bases at J; junction bases unmatched: 8. The CDR3 is 14 amino acids. The CDR3 DNA is TGTGCCACCGCCAAGGGGACAGGGGATGAAAAACTGTTTTTT. Translated: CATAKGTGDEKLFF. The variable domain in full, completed from reference TRBV19 and TRBJ1-4, reads DGGITQSPKYLFRKEGQNVTLSCEQNLNHDAMYWYRQDPGQGLRLIYYSQIVNDFQKGDIAEGYSVSREKKESFPLTVTSAQKNPTAFYLCATAKGTGDEKLFFGSGTQLSVL.

This chain uses TRBV4-2 with TRBJ2-1; 8 nucleotides align to TRBD2. Germline values: CDR1 LGHNA, CDR2 YNFKEQ. This CDR3 spans 14 amino acids. V lost 0 bases and J lost 9; bases outside the gene matches: 4. The CDR3 loop is CASSQEGLGGEQFF. In DNA form, the CDR3 reads TGTGCCAGCAGCCAAGAGGGACTAGGGGGTGAGCAGTTCTTC.

The chain carries TRBV30 and TRBJ1-2; 8 bases fit TRBD1. Losses at the gene ends were 0 bases for V and 8 bases for J; bases not matched to a gene: 8. CDR1 is GTSNPN and CDR2 is SVGIG in the germline V gene (reference sequence). The CDR3 runs 14 residues. The CDR3: CAWSVPGQGRGYTF. The DNA of the CDR3 is TGTGCCTGGAGTGTACCCGGACAGGGTAGGGGCTACACCTTC.

The count of this clone is one. This sequence joins TRBV6-4 and TRBJ2-1; TRBD1 or TRBD2 may be the D gene (5 bases each). The CDR3 covers 14 residues. Germline V gene sequence: CDR1 MRHNA, CDR2 SNTAGT. V shed 6 bases and J shed 1 base, with 10 bases lying between them. In DNA, the CDR3 is TGTGCCAGCAGCCGGGACCAGTCCTACAATGAGCAGTTCTTC. Translating it yields CASSRDQSYNEQFF.

V and J are TRBV5-1 and TRBJ2-3; D might be TRBD1 or TRBD2, each matching 6 bases. The V gene lost 4 bases and the J gene lost 3 bases, with 12 bases spanning the gap. CDR1 and CDR2 (germline): SGHRS, YFSETQ. The CDR3 runs to 14 residues. CDR3 loop: CASSRGPETDTQYF. The CDR3 DNA reads as TGCGCCAGCAGCCGGGGGCCCGAGACAGATACGCAGTATTTT.

The chain is built from TRBV2 and TRBJ2-2; no reliable D call. CDR1 and CDR2 from the germline V gene are SNHLY and FYNNEI. V dropped 3 bases and J dropped 5 bases, with 13 bases sitting between them. The CDR3 covers 15 residues. CDR3 protein: CASSDPSFVTGELFF. CDR3 DNA sequence: TGTGCCAGCAGTGATCCCAGCTTCGTTACCGGGGAGCTGTTTTTT.

This clone was seen once. The genes are TRBV2 and TRBJ1-3; perhaps TRBD1 as D (6 bases). V was clipped by 3 bases and J by 0 bases, with 9 bases between them. The CDR3 covers 15 residues. Germline CDR1 is SNHLY and CDR2 is FYNNEI. The CDR3 bases are TGTGCCAGCAGTGATCAGGGGCTCTCTGGAAACACCATATATTTT. Its translation: CASSDQGLSGNTIYF.

CDR3 sequence: CAIRGRLEEKLFF. The DNA for the CDR3 is TGTGCCATCAGGGGAAGACTTGAGGAAAAACTGTTTTTT. J is TRBJ1-4 and V is TRBV10-3; D remains ambiguous. The CDR3 runs 13 residues. CDR1 is ENHRY and CDR2 is SYGVKD in the germline V gene. The V end lost 6 bases, the J end lost 8 bases, and 13 bases lay between the germline ends.

In this sample, this clone turned up once. The chain couples TRBV6-5 to TRBJ1-2, with TRBD1 as a possible D gene (6 bases). CDR1 is MNHEY and CDR2 is SVGAGI in the germline V gene. The germline V and J ends were trimmed by 6 bases and 0 bases, with 11 bases remaining between them. CDR3 size: 14 residues. The CDR3 DNA reads TGTGCCAGCAGAAAGAACAGGGCTAACTATGGCTACACCTTC. Its translation is CASRKNRANYGYTF.

V usage is TRBV6-4 and J usage is TRBJ2-3, with 9 bases matching TRBD2. CDR3 length: 17 amino acids. From germline, CDR1 is MRHNA and CDR2 SNTAGT. With 2 bases clipped from V and 0 bases from J, the junction kept 6 bases outside the gene matches. DNA for the CDR3: TGTGCCAGCAGTGACACTTTTAGCGGGGGTAGCACAGATACGCAGTATTTT. As protein: CASSDTFSGGSTDTQYF.

CDR3 residues: CASSTTDRVHDEQFF. For the CDR3, the DNA is TGTGCCAGCAGCACCACGGACAGGGTCCACGATGAGCAGTTCTTC. The J gene is TRBJ2-1, the V gene TRBV7-9; TRBD1 aligns across 8 bases. Germline loops: CDR1 SEHNR, CDR2 FQNEAQ (reference sequence). There are 15 residues in the CDR3. The V segment lost 5 bases and the J segment 8 bases; nucleotides outside the gene matches: 11.

The chain is built from TRBV12-5 and TRBJ2-4; possibly TRBD2 for D (7 bases). Trimming cost V 4 bases and J 0 bases, with 22 bases left between them. CDR3 length: 19 residues. The germline CDR1 and CDR2 sequences are LGHNT and FRNRAP. CDR3 in amino acids: CASGSHLQGGSQAKNIQYF. CDR3 coding DNA: TGTGCTAGTGGTTCCCATCTACAGGGCGGGAGTCAAGCCAAAAACATTCAGTACTTC.

V gene TRBV5-1 combines with J gene TRBJ2-1, with 9 bases matching TRBD2. CDR1 and CDR2 (germline): SGHRS, YFSETQ. There are 15 residues in the CDR3. Germline trimming cut 4 bases from V and 5 bases from J; bases unmatched to any gene: 7. CDR3 sequence: CASSILAGSNNEQFF. CDR3 DNA: TGCGCCAGCAGCATACTAGCGGGTAGCAACAATGAGCAGTTCTTC.

The J gene is TRBJ1-5, the V gene TRBV5-6; 8 bases are shared with TRBD1. Germline-derived CDR1 and CDR2 are SGHDT and YYEEEE. V dropped 8 bases and J dropped 3; count of bases not matched to a gene: 10. This CDR3 spans 15 amino acids. The CDR3 loop reads CARLGTGPPNQPQHF. The CDR3 DNA is TGTGCCAGGCTCGGGACAGGTCCTCCCAATCAGCCCCAGCATTTT.

The chain employs TRBV6-1 and TRBJ1-2, with D possibly TRBD1 on 5 matching bases. Trimming pared 0 bases from V and 9 bases from J, leaving 23 bases between. This CDR3 is 17 amino acids long. CDR1 and CDR2 from the germline V gene are MNHNS and SASEGT. Written as DNA, the CDR3 is TGTGCCAGCAGTGAAGCGCGGGTGGGATGGGGACTTGTTAGCTACACCTTC. Its protein is CASSEARVGWGLVSYTF.

This chain connects TRBV6-1 to TRBJ2-7; no reliable D call. In germline, CDR1 is MNHNS, CDR2 SASEGT. This CDR3 has 17 residues. V lost 3 bases to trimming and J lost 0 bases, with 18 bases between them. The CDR3 is CASSDTLRWQSSYEQYF. In DNA, the CDR3 is TGTGCCAGCAGTGACACCCTCCGGTGGCAGTCCTCCTACGAGCAGTACTTC.

V gene TRBV18 combines with J gene TRBJ2-3; unclear D gene. CDR3 size: 12 residues. CDR1 KGHSH and CDR2 LQKENI come from the germline V gene. V lost 5 bases and J 0 bases, leaving 3 bases between the germline ends. The DNA for the CDR3 is TGTGCCAGCTCATACAGCACAGATACGCAGTATTTT. This encodes CASSYSTDTQYF.

The chain joins TRBV18 to TRBJ2-5, with D possibly matching TRBD1 (6 bases). V was trimmed by 2 bases and J by 1 base, leaving 11 bases between them. CDR3 length equals 15 residues. In germline, CDR1 is KGHSH, CDR2 LQKENI. The CDR3 nucleotides read TGTGCCAGCTCACCATTACAGGGAGCCCAAGAGACCCAGTACTTC. It yields the protein CASSPLQGAQETQYF.

The gene calls are TRBV28 and TRBJ1-1; D gene unclear. The germline gives CDR1 MDHEN, CDR2 SYDVKM. V was trimmed by 2 bases and J by 5 bases, leaving 3 bases between them. The CDR3 has 11 residues. The CDR3 DNA is TGTGCCAGCAGTTTAACAACTGAAGCTTTCTTT. This encodes CASSLTTEAFF.

This chain links TRBV7-9 with TRBJ2-7; 10 bases are shared with TRBD2. V dropped 4 bases and J dropped 5; count of bases not matched to a gene: 5. The CDR3 runs to 14 residues. CDR1 SEHNR and CDR2 FQNEAQ come from the germline V gene (reference sequence). Here the CDR3 reads CASSSSGSGHEQYF. The CDR3 DNA reads as TGTGCCAGCAGCTCTAGCGGGAGTGGACACGAGCAGTACTTC.